At least ten counts were recorded for the clone carrying this T cell receptor (beta chain). The target antigen is unknown. The authors built TCR beta libraries using iRepertoire HTBI primers and Arm-PCR of CDR3 regions. One entry per CDR3 protein, called by TCRdb with MiXCR from the multiplex PCR reads. The sample comprises about 310,000 distinct CDR3 sequences, approximately 20% of which are singletons, and about 36% rests with the top ten. The data belong to a study of regulatory T cells in long-lasting Graves disease. Across the study: Patients newly diagnosed with Graves' had been on antithyroid drugs for under 3 months. Study conclusions and caveats: Persistent disease favored TRBV28, TRBJ1-2 and TRBJ2-5. Persistent-disease Graves' patients showed less TCR diversity than new cases.

CDR3 length: 18 amino acids. V was clipped by 0 bases and J by 0 bases, with 17 bases between them. Germline values: CDR1 SGHDT, CDR2 YYEEEE. The time point here: newly diagnosed GD, antithyroid drugs for less than 3 months. PBMC RNA was the source of the TCR library. Source: peripheral blood mononuclear cells (PBMCs), taken at new diagnosis, from a patient treated with antithyroid drugs. The clonotype originates from a female donor with Graves disease. V is TRBV5-6 and J is TRBJ2-3; D perhaps matches TRBD1 (6 bases). The CDR3 reads CASSLATGSRVSTDTQYF. DNA of the CDR3: TGTGCCAGCAGCTTGGCGACAGGCAGCCGCGTTAGCACAGATACGCAGTATTTT.